Sequencing of this TCR beta chain was carried out in a study of cytomegalovirus exposure and HLA in healthy donors. Study results and limitations: Three chains tied to CMV proved CMV antigen-specific in vitro. It was found in a later analysis that first-cohort TCR clusters tended to co-occur in the 90 to 150 validation repertoires.

This clone was recorded once. The target antigen is unknown. Sequencing was performed with immunoSEQ multiplex PCR; in TCRdb, only in-frame clones are kept and a portion is missing. The sample lists 100,000 to 150,000 clones, about 94% occurring once. V lost 1 base and J lost 1; bases outside the gene matches: 5. Germline CDR1 and CDR2: SGHRS and YFSETQ. The CDR3 has 15 amino acids. The sample taken for sequencing was PBMCs. This receptor was obtained from a young woman in good health and CMV-seronegative. The chain is built from TRBV5-1 and TRBJ2-7; 7 bases are a match to TRBD1. CDR3 amino acids: CASSLTGARSYEQYF. The CDR3 DNA reads as TGCGCCAGCAGCTTGACAGGGGCGCGATCCTACGAGCAGTACTTC.